The next 6 T cell receptor beta chains were all read from a single sample in a study of blood T cell repertoires in COVID-19. Produced via immunoSEQ multiplex PCR; TCRdb's table is partial and in-frame only. The sample lists some 300,000 clones; around 90% were seen once. The sample consisted of peripheral blood. These receptors originate from a young man with active or convalescent COVID-19.

The rearrangement links TRBV23-1 to TRBJ2-1, with a weak D call TRBD1 (7 bases). TRBV23-1 is filed as an ORF, its function uncertain. V dropped 8 bases and J dropped 2 bases, with 16 bases sitting between them. The CDR3 consists of 15 residues. The CDR3 DNA is TGCGCCAGCGGGAACGGGGGACAGACCTACAATGAGCAGTTCTTC. This translates into CASGNGGQTYNEQFF.

The chain combines TRBV3-1 (or the pseudogene TRBV3-2) with TRBJ2-3; a possible D gene is TRBD2 (5 bases). The CDR3 is made up of 14 amino acids. Germline V gives CDR1 LGHDT, CDR2 YNNKEL (reference sequence). The V end was cut by 1 base, the J end by 0 bases, with 5 bases between. CDR3 protein: CASSQAGSTDTQYF. Here the CDR3 DNA reads TGTGCCAGCAGCCAAGCGGGAAGCACAGATACGCAGTATTTT.

This chain connects TRBV7-8 to TRBJ2-1; 12 positions match TRBD2. Germline CDR1 is SGHVS and CDR2 is FQNEAQ. The CDR3 runs 18 residues. Trimming removed 5 bases from V and 5 bases from J; junction bases left unmatched: 13. This CDR3 reads CASSGEVLAGGVNNEQFF. The CDR3 DNA reads as TGTGCCAGCAGCGGAGAGGTCCTAGCGGGAGGGGTGAACAATGAGCAGTTCTTC.

The chain is built from TRBV5-1 and TRBJ2-1, with D unclear. This CDR3 region has 13 residues. Per the germline V gene, CDR1 is SGHRS and CDR2 is YFSETQ. V dropped 2 bases and J dropped 9 bases, with 12 bases sitting between them. CDR3 protein: CASSLNLGTEQFF. The CDR3 DNA is TGCGCCAGCAGCTTAAATCTAGGTACTGAGCAGTTCTTC.

The rearrangement links TRBV28 to TRBJ1-2, with 8 bases aligning to TRBD1. The junction had 8 bases not matched to a gene; V was cut back by 4 bases and J by 7 bases. Germline V gene sequence: CDR1 MDHEN, CDR2 SYDVKM. The CDR3 consists of 14 residues. Here the CDR3 reads CASSSPGTGGGYTF. In DNA form, the CDR3 reads TGTGCCAGCAGTTCACCCGGGACAGGCGGTGGCTACACCTTC.

This chain links TRBV6-2 or TRBV6-3 with TRBJ1-3; TRBD1 might be the D (5 bases). The germline V gene has CDR1 MNHEY and CDR2 SVGEGT. The V end lost 2 bases, the J end lost 0 bases, and 8 bases lay between the germline ends. CDR3 size: 15 residues. The CDR3, as DNA: TGTGCCAGCAGTTACGGCAGGGACTCTGGAAACACCATATATTTT. This codes for CASSYGRDSGNTIYF.